The 9 T cell receptor beta chains below all came from one sample that was sequenced in a study of blood T cell repertoires in COVID-19. Sequenced by immunoSEQ multiplex PCR; TCRdb stores in-frame clones only, minus some. This sample carries roughly 250,000 clones, 87% of them seen once, and the ten largest clones take just under 6.5%. Material: PBMCs or T cells enriched from blood (not recorded which). Receptor source: a woman aged 30 to 39 with acute COVID-19.

The CDR3 nucleotides are TGTGCCAGCAGTTACTCAGAGACATTGACCGGCGAGCAGTACTTC. This gives the protein CASSYSETLTGEQYF. The genes are TRBV6-5 and TRBJ2-7; D not resolved. CDR1 and CDR2 from the germline V gene are MNHEY and SVGAGI. The CDR3 totals 15 residues. V was trimmed by 0 bases and J by 6 bases, leaving 15 bases between them.

This clone was counted only a few times. Other DNA sequences from this sample encode an identical CDR3 as well. The J gene is TRBJ1-1, the V gene TRBV5-1; 8 bases are shared with TRBD1. Per germline, CDR1 SGHRS and CDR2 YFSETQ. This CDR3 is 14 amino acids long. Germline trimming cut 4 bases from V and 1 base from J; bases unmatched to any gene: 3. In nucleotides, the CDR3 is TGCGCCAGCAGCCGAGGACAGGGGAACACTGAAGCTTTCTTT. It encodes CASSRGQGNTEAFF.

This clone was detected only once. The chain has TRBV4-1 and TRBJ1-4; D unclear. Trimming left V 2 bases short and J 1 base short, with 8 bases between. CDR1 and CDR2 from the germline V gene are MGHRA and YSYEKL. CDR3 size: 15 residues. CDR3 in DNA: TGCGCCAGCAGCCAACCTACAGTAACTAATGAAAAACTGTTTTTT. It translates to CASSQPTVTNEKLFF.

The chain recombines TRBV6-5 with TRBJ1-4, with TRBD1 matching 7 bases. Germline CDR1 reads MNHEY; CDR2 reads SVGAGI. The CDR3 totals 14 residues. V gave up 8 bases and J gave up 1 base; unmatched junction bases: 4. The CDR3 DNA reads as TGTGCCAGCGGGAGGACAGGAACTAATGAAAAACTGTTTTTT. Its translation: CASGRTGTNEKLFF.

The gene calls are TRBV11-2 and TRBJ2-2; D might be TRBD2 (5 bases). V lost 3 bases, J lost 3 bases, and 11 bases lay in between. Germline loops: CDR1 SGHAT, CDR2 FQNNGV. The CDR3 extends over 15 amino acids. The CDR3 region is CASSLTGSDTGELFF. The DNA of the CDR3 is TGTGCCAGCAGCTTGACGGGATCCGACACCGGGGAGCTGTTTTTT.

V usage is TRBV4-3 and J usage is TRBJ2-3; 9 bases map to TRBD2. Germline V gene data show CDR1 as LGHNA and CDR2 as YSLEER. This CDR3 comprises 17 residues. With V trimmed by 0 bases and J by 0 bases, 4 bases remained unmatched. This CDR3 is CASSQDGTSGSTDTQYF. The DNA of the CDR3 is TGCGCCAGCAGCCAAGACGGAACTAGCGGGAGCACAGATACGCAGTATTTT.

The chain combines TRBV19 with TRBJ2-7, with a tentative D call TRBD1 (6 bases). The V end was cut by 0 bases, the J end by 0 bases, with 15 bases between. The germline CDR1 and CDR2 sequences are LNHDA and SQIVND (reference sequence). The CDR3 length is 17 residues. The CDR3 region is CASSIDYRTGISYEQYF. The CDR3 region has the DNA TGTGCCAGTAGTATAGACTATAGAACAGGGATCTCCTACGAGCAGTACTTC.

The chain employs TRBV5-1 and TRBJ1-1; the D is unclear. The germline V gene encodes CDR1 SGHRS and CDR2 YFSETQ. This CDR3 has 13 amino acids. V was shortened by 4 bases and J by 1 base, with 8 bases between the two germline ends. CDR3 coding DNA: TGCGCCAGCAGCAACGGAGAGAACACTGAAGCTTTCTTT. Protein sequence: CASSNGENTEAFF.

CDR3 sequence reads: CSVGQTRSYGYTF. CDR3 DNA: TGCAGCGTTGGGCAGACTAGAAGCTATGGCTACACCTTC. The J gene is TRBJ1-2, the V gene TRBV29-1; D unresolved. The CDR3 sequence is 13 residues long. Germline V gene sequence: CDR1 SQVTM, CDR2 ANQGSEA. The germline V and J ends were trimmed by 4 bases and 4 bases, with 13 bases remaining between them.